The clone carrying this T cell receptor (beta chain) was seen a single time. Its antigen is currently unknown. The protocol was immunoSEQ multiplex PCR, while the TCRdb copy is restricted to in-frame clones and leaves out a portion. This sample carries 150,000 to 200,000 clones, around 88% of them seen once, and the ten largest clones take around 1%. The source of the sample is a study of T cell responses to AZD1222 COVID-19 vaccine. Study conclusions and caveats: Close to half of all spike-specific TCRs reportedly target regions of the variants that are unmutated. Spike-specific TCR breadth rose after two AZD1222 doses, and depth rose as well.

This clonotype was obtained from an adult who received the AZD1222 COVID-19 vaccine. The sample consisted of peripheral blood, taken 28 days after the second AZD1222 dose.

CDR3 residues: CSVDPGRGNYGYTF. The CDR3 DNA follows: TGCAGCGTGGATCCTGGACGGGGTAACTATGGCTACACCTTC. The chain employs TRBV29-1 and TRBJ1-2; D ambiguous. Trimming removed 6 bases from V and 1 base from J, with 15 bases in between. The CDR3 is made up of 14 amino acids. Germline V gene lookup returns CDR1 SQVTM and CDR2 ANQGSEA.